A selection of T cell receptor beta chains follows, all from one sample in a study of cytomegalovirus exposure and HLA in healthy donors. The table came from immunoSEQ multiplex PCR; TCRdb's copy has only in-frame clones and leaves some out. The sample records 200,000 or so clones, over 75% being singletons. Sequenced: PBMCs. The receptors were gathered from a man aged 35 to 55 in good health and CMV-seropositive. CDR3s include the opening cysteine and the closing phenylalanine or tryptophan. D genes are given only for firm matches. Some rows mark clone size as missing; the rest say once, few, many or name a class of expanded clone.

clone size	D gene	J gene	V gene	CDR3 DNA	CDR3 protein
-	TRBD1	TRBJ2-5	TRBV19	TGTGCCAGTAGTATAGGACAGGGTTTAGAGACCCAGTACTTC	CASSIGQGLETQYF
-	TRBD1	TRBJ2-3	TRBV30	TGTGCCTGGACTACCCCAGGGGGAGTCACAGATACGCAGTATTTT	CAWTTPGGVTDTQYF
few	-	TRBJ1-1	TRBV27	TGTGCCAGCAGTTCCGAATGGACAAGAATGAACACTGAAGCTTTCTTT	CASSSEWTRMNTEAFF
-	TRBD2	TRBJ2-3	TRBV9	TGTGCCAGCAGCGTAGCTCGGGACAGTAGCGGGGGGGCAGATACGCAGTATTTT	CASSVARDSSGGADTQYF
-	TRBD2	TRBJ2-3	TRBV6-5	TGTGCCAGCAGTTACGGGGCGGGGGTCACAGATACGCAGTATTTT	CASSYGAGVTDTQYF
-	-	TRBJ1-1	TRBV29-1	TGCAGCGTTAAATCTAGCGGGGGATTGAACACTGAAGCTTTCTTT	CSVKSSGGLNTEAFF
-	-	TRBJ2-1	TRBV6-1	TGTGCCAGCAGTGAATTGGCGGGGCCATCGAGGGGTGAGCAGTTCTTC	CASSELAGPSRGEQFF
-	-	TRBJ2-2	TRBV5-4	TGTGCCAGCAGCCCCGCCGGTTATAACACCGGGGAGCTGTTTTTT	CASSPAGYNTGELFF
-	TRBD1	TRBJ1-2	TRBV19	TGTGCCAGTAGTCCGGACAGGTGGAACTATGGCTACACCTTC	CASSPDRWNYGYTF
once	TRBD1	TRBJ2-7	TRBV5-3	TGTGCCAGAAGCCGAAGTCAGGGGGACTACGAGCAGTACTTC	CARSRSQGDYEQYF
few	-	TRBJ1-2	TRBV29-1	TGCAGCGTTGATCAGGGCTATGGCTACACCTTC	CSVDQGYGYTF
-	-	TRBJ2-1	TRBV4-3	TGCGCCAGCAGCCAAGATCAAGGAAAGGGGCTGCCCTCCTACAATGAGCAGTTCTTC	CASSQDQGKGLPSYNEQFF
-	TRBD2	TRBJ2-7	TRBV7-2	TGTGCCAGCAGTCCTAGCGGGAGCAACTACGAGCAGTACTTC	CASSPSGSNYEQYF
-	-	TRBJ2-3	TRBV7-2	TGTGCCAGCAGCTTAGTGTCTTGGGGCAGGAGCACAGATACGCAGTATTTT	CASSLVSWGRSTDTQYF
few	-	TRBJ1-1	TRBV27	TGTGCCAGCAGTTTCGAGTCGAACACTGAAGCTTTCTTT	CASSFESNTEAFF
-	-	TRBJ1-5	TRBV7-8	TGTGCCAGCAGCTCCGGGGGTACAGGAGATCAGCCCCAGCATTTT	CASSSGGTGDQPQHF
-	-	TRBJ1-5	TRBV5-6	TGTGCCAGCAGCGTACAAAGCGGGGGTGATATTCAGCCCCAGCATTTT	CASSVQSGGDIQPQHF
-	-	TRBJ2-1	TRBV21-1	TGTGCCAGCAGCAAAGCGCCGGACGGGGGAGCCTACAATGAGCAGTTCTTC	CASSKAPDGGAYNEQFF
-	TRBD1	TRBJ2-1	TRBV6-5	TGTGCCAGCAGGGCCGGGACAGGGTACAATGAGCAGTTCTTC	CASRAGTGYNEQFF
-	-	TRBJ2-7	TRBV15	TGTGCCACCAGCAGAGATAGCCGGGGAGGATACGAGCAGTACTTC	CATSRDSRGGYEQYF
-	TRBD1	TRBJ1-1	TRBV19	TGTGCCAGTACCCAACAGGGGGCTGGCGCTGAAGCTTTCTTT	CASTQQGAGAEAFF
-	-	TRBJ1-1	TRBV2	TGTGCCAGCAGCCTCGGAAATAAACAGGGAAACAACATGAACACTGAAGCTTTCTTT	CASSLGNKQGNNMNTEAFF
-	-	TRBJ1-1	TRBV27	TGTGCCAGCAGTATTTACAGGAACACTGAAGCTTTCTTT	CASSIYRNTEAFF
-	-	TRBJ2-3	TRBV2	TGTGCCAGCAGTGGAGACTATACATACACAGATACGCAGTATTTT	CASSGDYTYTDTQYF
-	TRBD1	TRBJ1-5	TRBV6-1	TGTGCCAGCAGTGAGGGGACAGGGACCCTGAATCAGCCCCAGCATTTT	CASSEGTGTLNQPQHF
-	TRBD1	TRBJ2-3	TRBV6-5	TGTGCCAGCGGGGACAGTGGCACAGATACGCAGTATTTT	CASGDSGTDTQYF
-	-	TRBJ1-3	TRBV5-8	TGTGCCAGCAGCTTGGTGGTAGCCGGAAACACCATATATTTT	CASSLVVAGNTIYF
-	TRBD2	TRBJ2-1	TRBV4-3	TGCGCCAGCAGCCAAGGGGACGGGGGGGCCAATGAGCAGTTCTTC	CASSQGDGGANEQFF
-	-	TRBJ1-5	TRBV13	TGTGCCAGCAGCGCAGGGGAGCAGCCCCAGCATTTT	CASSAGEQPQHF
-	TRBD1	TRBJ1-2	TRBV19	TGTGCCAGTAGTGAGACAGGGGGTAGCTATGGCTACACCTTC	CASSETGGSYGYTF
-	TRBD2	TRBJ2-1	TRBV7-3	TGTGCCAGCAGCTTAGGTGGTAGCGGGGGGCCTAATGAGCAGTTCTTC	CASSLGGSGGPNEQFF
-	TRBD2	TRBJ2-5	TRBV7-9	TGTGCCAGCAGCTCCGCGGGGGAGGAGACCCAGTACTTC	CASSSAGEETQYF
-	TRBD2	TRBJ2-7	TRBV18	TGTGCCAGCTCACCCCGGGCCCGCGGGGGCGAGCAGTACTTC	CASSPRARGGEQYF
few	TRBD1	TRBJ1-4	TRBV13	TGTGCCAGCAGCTTTGGCCAGGGGGGCGAAAAACTGTTTTTT	CASSFGQGGEKLFF
-	-	TRBJ1-2	TRBV5-1	TGCGCCAGCAGCTTGGATGCGGGGGCGAGCTATGGCTACACCTTC	CASSLDAGASYGYTF
-	TRBD1	TRBJ2-7	TRBV25-1	TGTGCCAGCAGTGGCCGGGGACAGGGGGTGGTCGAGCAGTACTTC	CASSGRGQGVVEQYF
-	TRBD1	TRBJ1-1	TRBV19	TGTGCCAGTAGTTCAACGACAGGGGACACTGAAGCTTTCTTT	CASSSTTGDTEAFF
-	-	TRBJ1-2	TRBV27	TGTGCCAGCAGTTTTCGCCAGGGAGGGTATGGCTACACCTTC	CASSFRQGGYGYTF
-	TRBD2	TRBJ2-7	TRBV10-3	TGTGCCATCAGTGAGTCGATGTCCAGCGGGGGTTACGAGCAGTACTTC	CAISESMSSGGYEQYF
-	TRBD2	TRBJ2-1	TRBV9	TGTGCCAGCAGCGTAGTGGGACTAGCCTACAATGAGCAGTTCTTC	CASSVVGLAYNEQFF
-	TRBD2	TRBJ2-7	TRBV6-5	TGTGCCAGCGGGCCGACTAGCGGGGGGGCCAACGAGCAGTACTTC	CASGPTSGGANEQYF
-	-	TRBJ2-1	TRBV5-1	TGCGCCAGCAGCTTGGATCAGGTCACCTACAATGAGCAGTTCTTC	CASSLDQVTYNEQFF
-	-	TRBJ2-1	TRBV27	TGTGCCAGCAGTTACCTCTTCTCGGGAGTAAAGAACAATGAGCAGTTCTTC	CASSYLFSGVKNNEQFF
-	-	TRBJ2-6	TRBV5-1	TGCGCCAGCAGCTTCTCCCAGGGGTCCAACGTCCTGACTTTC	CASSFSQGSNVLTF
-	-	TRBJ2-7	TRBV6-1	TGTGCCAGCAGTGGTACGGCGGTTAAATCCTACGAGCAGTACTTC	CASSGTAVKSYEQYF
-	-	TRBJ2-2	TRBV5-6	TGTGCCAGCAGCTTGTCTGGGGAGCTGTTTTTT	CASSLSGELFF
-	-	TRBJ2-1	TRBV28	TGTGCCAGCAGGCTCCCGAGCGGGCCGCCCAATGAGCAGTTCTTC	CASRLPSGPPNEQFF
-	-	TRBJ2-3	TRBV18	TGTGCCAGCTCCAGGGGCACAGATACGCAGTATTTT	CASSRGTDTQYF